The TCR beta chain under discussion was sequenced for a study of cytomegalovirus exposure and HLA in healthy donors. General observations from the study: DRB1 showed the most TCR associations and HLA-C the fewest in a later analysis, as rates varied by HLA locus.

60 Vbeta and 13 Jbeta primers were used in PCR. Clones were sequenced by immunoSEQ multiplex PCR, and TCRdb holds only the in-frame ones, with some missing. The record lists more than 200,000 clones, of which the ten most abundant hold roughly 0.98%. Germline V gene data show CDR1 as MNHEY and CDR2 as SVGAGI. The CDR3 sequence is 13 residues long. V was clipped by 6 bases and J by 4 bases; unmatched bases: 4. Of note for this clone: Its antigen is not identified.

The sequencing sample was made of PBMCs. This receptor was identified in a woman aged 25 to 39 in good health and CMV-seropositive. The chain links TRBV6-5 to TRBJ2-5, with 8 bases fitting TRBD2. The CDR3 DNA reads as TGTGCCAGCAGGCCGGGGGGGGGAGAGACCCAGTACTTC. Protein product: CASRPGGGETQYF.